This entry lists 5 T cell receptor beta chains sequenced from one sample in a study of T cells in Graves' hyperthyroidism and ophthalmopathy. Regions amplified from RNA transcripts were the TCR beta CDR3 regions. First-round RT-PCR with HTBI primers amplified the TCR CDR3 region. TCRdb recomputed calls from the multiplex PCR reads with MiXCR, one row per CDR3 protein. The top ten clones hold 15% to 19% of a sample with around 690,000 distinct CDR3 sequences, 15% to 20% of them seen once. Sequenced: blood. The receptors originated from a man aged 50-60 years with Graves' hyperthyroidism.

This clonotype has a count of ten or more. This rearrangement joins TRBV12-3 or TRBV12-4 to TRBJ2-1; no definite D call. This CDR3 has 14 residues. The ends were cut back, 3 bases at V and 2 bases at J, with 8 bases in the middle. Written as DNA, the CDR3 is TGTGCCAGCAGTTTCAAGATCCCCTACAATGAGCAGTTCTTC. It codes for CASSFKIPYNEQFF.

The J gene is TRBJ1-6, the V gene TRBV20-1, with 8 bases lining up with TRBD1. Germline V gene sequence: CDR1 DFQATT, CDR2 SNEGSKA (reference sequence). The CDR3 is 16 residues long. Trimming cost V 0 bases and J 7 bases; bases outside gene matches: 8. This CDR3 is CSARDVQGARNSPLHF. The CDR3 nucleotides are TGCAGTGCTAGAGACGTGCAGGGGGCGCGGAATTCACCCCTCCACTTT.

This clonotype has more than one count but fewer than ten. CDR3 amino acids: CASSQGIYNSPLHF. CDR3 coding DNA: TGTGCCAGCAGCCAGGGAATTTATAATTCACCCCTCCACTTT. The V gene is TRBV6-1, the J gene TRBJ1-6, with D possibly matching TRBD1 (5 bases). CDR1 and CDR2 (germline): MNHNS, SASEGT. V gave up 6 bases and J gave up 4 bases, with 10 bases separating them. The CDR3 runs 14 residues.

This clonotype was counted at least ten times. The gene calls are TRBV12-3 or TRBV12-4 and TRBJ1-2; TRBD1 is a possible D gene (5 bases). CDR3 length: 12 amino acids. V was trimmed by 6 bases and J by 6 bases, leaving 11 bases between them. CDR3 amino acids: CASRPRQHGYTF. For the CDR3, the DNA is TGTGCCAGCAGACCTCGACAGCATGGCTACACCTTC.

This clonotype was seen repeatedly, ten times or more. V is TRBV6-2 or TRBV6-3 and J is TRBJ2-2, with D possibly TRBD1 on 5 matching bases. V was cut by 7 bases and J by 0 bases, with 6 bases left in between. Germline V lookup: CDR1 MNHEY, CDR2 SVGEGT. The CDR3 spans 13 residues. The CDR3 loop is CASTGTNTGELFF. The CDR3 DNA sequence: TGTGCCAGCACAGGGACGAACACCGGGGAGCTGTTTTTT.